The 26 T cell receptor beta chains listed next were all sequenced from one sample in a study of identical twins (dated by TCRdb to 2016 to 2018). Library creation used 5' RACE. Sequencing used an Illumina HiSeq 2000. TCRdb trimmed the raw reads at Q25, called clones with MiXCR and kept productive beta chains. Rows with a matching CDR3 protein are joined into one entry that keeps the most common DNA and genes. The sample includes roughly 290,000 distinct CDR3 sequences, with approximately 8.5% observed a single time. The top ten constitute 2% to 2.5% of the sample. These records were also assigned to another study, of yellow fever vaccine responses in identical twins.

The sequencing input was memory (CD45RO+) T cells sorted from blood. In light of the paper, this sample's cell subset or site label describes: CD45RO+ enriched T cells. These receptors originate from a woman aged 18-29 years in good health.

The table lists this clonotype with many counts. This chain joins TRBV12-3 or TRBV12-4 and TRBJ1-5; a possible D gene is TRBD1 (6 bases). This CDR3 region has 15 residues. Trimming pared 6 bases from V and 0 bases from J, leaving 12 bases between. The CDR3 DNA reads as TGTGCCAGCAGCCTGGGACATAATAGCAATCAGCCCCAGCATTTT. This codes for CASSLGHNSNQPQHF.

This clonotype was picked up many times. This rearrangement joins TRBV5-1 to TRBJ2-2; 8 positions match TRBD1. The CDR3 is 17 amino acids. Germline CDR1 and CDR2: SGHRS and YFSETQ. V shed 0 bases, J shed 6 bases, and the junction held 10 bases outside the gene matches. The DNA for the CDR3 is TGCGCCAGCAGCTTGGGGGACAGGACCTATACACCCGGGGAGCTGTTTTTT. The encoded protein is CASSLGDRTYTPGELFF. The full variable domain, in which reference TRBV5-1 and TRBJ2-2 provide the parts outside the CDR3, is KAGVTQTPRYLIKTRGQQVTLSCSPISGHRSVSWYQQTPGQGLQFLFEYFSETQRNKGNFPGRFSGRQFSNSRSEMNVSTLELGDSALYLCASSLGDRTYTPGELFFGEGSRLTVL.

This clonotype was picked up a small number of times. The gene calls are TRBV2 and TRBJ1-1; D is possibly TRBD1 (5 bases). Trimming removed 5 bases at V and 4 bases at J, with 14 bases between. Looked up from germline, CDR1 is SNHLY and CDR2 is FYNNEI. This CDR3 contains 14 residues. The CDR3 DNA is TGTGCCAGCAGTAGGGAGGTCAGGGTCACTGAAGCTTTCTTT. Translated: CASSREVRVTEAFF.

The V gene is TRBV3-1, the J gene TRBJ1-5; D is unclear. Trimming stripped 1 base from V and 0 bases from J, with 10 bases between. The CDR3 sequence is 16 residues long. Germline loops: CDR1 LGHDT, CDR2 YNNKEL (reference sequence). The CDR3: CASSQAYGISNQPQHF. The CDR3 nucleotides are TGTGCCAGCAGCCAAGCTTACGGAATTAGCAATCAGCCCCAGCATTTT.

A note on this clonotype: One junction end disagrees with the germline gene, perhaps due to a read error. The chain links TRBV7-9 to TRBJ1-1; no clear D gene. Germline CDR1 and CDR2: SEHNR and FQNEAQ (reference sequence). The CDR3 is 14 amino acids. CDR3 region: CAISAGLLCSEAFF. The CDR3 bases are TGTGCCATCAGCGCCGGGCTCCTCTGCAGTGAAGCTTTCTTT.

The chain joins TRBV7-9 to TRBJ1-2; D not resolved. The germline V gene has CDR1 SEHNR and CDR2 FQNEAQ (reference sequence). The germline V and J ends were trimmed by 5 bases and 8 bases, with 15 bases remaining between them. The CDR3 contains 13 residues. In nucleotides, the CDR3 is TGTGCCAGCAGCGCTTGGAAGCAGGAGGGCTACACCTTC. It yields the protein CASSAWKQEGYTF.

The sample holds many counts of this clonotype. The chain couples TRBV28 to TRBJ1-3; D is uncertain. With 8 bases removed from V and 0 bases from J, the gap between germline ends came to 8 bases. The V gene's germline CDR1 is MDHEN and CDR2 SYDVKM. This CDR3 has 13 residues. CDR3 DNA sequence: TGTGCCAGCTCTGCGAGCTCTGGAAACACCATATATTTT. It codes for CASSASSGNTIYF.

This clonotype has ten or more counts. The chain joins TRBV12-3 or TRBV12-4 to TRBJ2-7; the match to TRBD2 covers 12 bases. Trimming took 5 bases from V and 9 from J; bases not matched to a gene: 11. The CDR3 length is 15 residues. The CDR3 region has the DNA TGTGCCAGCAGTCTCCAACTAGCGGGAGGCCTCACGCAGTACTTC. Translated, it gives CASSLQLAGGLTQYF.

The chain employs TRBV5-6 and TRBJ2-3, with D perhaps TRBD1 or TRBD2 (6 bases each). Germline lookup yields CDR1 SGHDT and CDR2 YYEEEE. Trimming took 3 bases from V and 0 from J, leaving 17 bases between them. CDR3 length equals 17 residues. CDR3 DNA sequence: TGTGCCAGCAGCTGGAGGGGGACTCCTACTAGCACAGATACGCAGTATTTT. Protein product: CASSWRGTPTSTDTQYF.

The V gene is TRBV15, the J gene TRBJ2-2, with D maybe TRBD2 (5 bases). CDR1 and CDR2 (germline): LNHNV, YYDKDF (reference sequence). The CDR3 totals 17 residues. Trimming removed 0 bases from V and 0 bases from J, with 11 bases in between. The CDR3 protein is CATSRDTDSSNTGELFF. The DNA for the CDR3 is TGTGCCACCAGCAGAGATACGGACTCGTCGAACACCGGGGAGCTGTTTTTT.

This clonotype appeared many times. The V gene is TRBV6-2 or TRBV6-3, the J gene TRBJ2-6; D uncertain. CDR3 size: 14 residues. Trimming stripped 5 bases from V and 1 base from J, with 6 bases between. The germline CDR1 and CDR2 sequences are MNHEY and SVGEGT. The CDR3 bases are TGTGCCAGCAGTGGCTATTCTGGGGCCAACGTCCTGACTTTC. Protein sequence: CASSGYSGANVLTF.

This clonotype was seen a few times. CDR3 DNA sequence: TGTGCCACCAGCAGAGTGGGGAGCTCCTACGAGCAGTACTTC. Translating gives CATSRVGSSYEQYF. The chain uses TRBV15 and TRBJ2-7; D is possibly TRBD2 (5 bases). V was pared by 1 base and J by 0 bases, with 7 bases between. The length of the CDR3 is 14 residues. CDR1 LNHNV and CDR2 YYDKDF come from the germline V gene (reference sequence).

This clonotype was seen at least ten times. The rearrangement uses TRBV20-1 and TRBJ2-3; a possible D gene is TRBD2 (6 bases). The CDR3 has 15 residues. Germline CDR1 DFQATT, CDR2 SNEGSKA (reference sequence). With 2 bases removed from V and 6 bases from J, the gap between germline ends came to 18 bases. The CDR3 region is CSARLEGFMSDTQYF. DNA of the CDR3: TGCAGTGCTAGATTGGAGGGGTTTATGTCGGATACGCAGTATTTT.

This clonotype was seen many times. This chain connects TRBV12-3 or TRBV12-4 to TRBJ2-1; 12 nucleotides agree with TRBD2. Unmatched junction bases numbered 8, after V lost 6 bases and J lost 8 bases. The CDR3 length is 15 residues. This chain's CDR3 is CASSPASGRAHEQFF. The CDR3 region has the DNA TGTGCCAGCAGCCCAGCTAGCGGGAGGGCTCATGAGCAGTTCTTC.

Here the CDR3 DNA reads TGTGCCAGCAGTGTCGGGGCAGGGGATGTGCCTAATGAAAAACTGTTTTTT. It translates to CASSVGAGDVPNEKLFF. The rearrangement links TRBV25-1 to TRBJ1-4, with D possibly matching TRBD1 (6 bases). The CDR3 runs 17 residues. From germline, CDR1 is MGHDK and CDR2 SYGVNS. V lost 4 bases and J lost 3, with 18 bases in between.

This clonotype came up many times. The chain links TRBV20-1 to TRBJ2-2, with 13 bases fitting TRBD2. Looked up from germline, CDR1 is DFQATT and CDR2 is SNEGSKA (reference sequence). The CDR3 length is 15 residues. Trimming at V came to 3 bases and at J to 6 bases, leaving 4 bases not matched to a gene. This CDR3 is CSARGTSGDPGELFF. Here the CDR3 DNA reads TGCAGTGCTAGGGGGACTAGCGGGGACCCCGGGGAGCTGTTTTTT.

There are many counts of this clonotype. The V and J genes are TRBV4-2 and TRBJ2-1, with 8 bases aligning to TRBD2. The CDR3 runs 16 residues. Germline assignment: CDR1 LGHNA and CDR2 YNFKEQ. V lost 6 bases and J lost 4; bases outside the gene matches: 11. In DNA form, the CDR3 reads TGTGCCAGCAGTAAAGACCGGGGGGGCAGGTACAATGAGCAGTTCTTC. Its protein product is CASSKDRGGRYNEQFF.

Only a few counts were recorded for this clonotype. The chain links TRBV19 to TRBJ1-1, with D hard to call. This CDR3 is 12 amino acids long. V was trimmed by 11 bases and J by 5 bases, leaving 15 bases between them. Germline lookup yields CDR1 LNHDA and CDR2 SQIVND (reference sequence). CDR3 DNA sequence: TGTGCCGGGGAAGGGCGTTGGACTGAAGCTTTCTTT. Residues: CAGEGRWTEAFF.

This clonotype has a count of ten or more. V gene TRBV3-1 combines with J gene TRBJ1-1; TRBD1 matches 7 bases. The CDR3 totals 16 residues. Germline-derived CDR1 and CDR2 are LGHDT and YNNKEL (reference sequence). The ends lost 0 bases at V and 4 bases at J; junction bases unmatched: 8. CDR3 loop: CASSQEQGRGVTEAFF. Here the CDR3 DNA reads TGTGCCAGCAGCCAAGAGCAGGGCAGGGGGGTCACTGAAGCTTTCTTT. The whole variable domain, filled in from reference TRBV3-1 and TRBJ1-1, reads DTAVSQTPKYLVTQMGNDKSIKCEQNLGHDTMYWYKQDSKKFLKIMFSYNNKELIINETVPNRFSPKSPDKAHLNLHINSLELGDSAVYFCASSQEQGRGVTEAFFGQGTRLTVV.

This clonotype was seen only a few times. This chain uses TRBV5-5 with TRBJ1-1, with 11 bases fitting TRBD1. Trimming took 3 bases from V and 4 from J; bases not matched to a gene: 2. The CDR3 length is 14 residues. Germline V gene lookup returns CDR1 SGHKS and CDR2 YYEKEE (reference sequence). The CDR3 is CASSSGTGGTEAFF. In DNA, the CDR3 is TGTGCCAGCAGCTCCGGGACAGGGGGCACTGAAGCTTTCTTT. Together with reference TRBV5-5 and TRBJ1-1, the CDR3 gives the full variable domain: DAGVTQSPTHLIKTRGQQVTLRCSPISGHKSVSWYQQVLGQGPQFIFQYYEKEERGRGNFPDRFSARQFPNYSSELNVNALLLGDSALYLCASSSGTGGTEAFFGQGTRLTVV.

This clonotype was detected only a few times. The rearrangement joins TRBV10-3 to TRBJ2-1, with D possibly matching TRBD2 (7 bases). Germline values: CDR1 ENHRY, CDR2 SYGVKD. V dropped 0 bases and J dropped 5 bases, with 14 bases sitting between them. CDR3 size: 16 residues. CDR3 amino acids: CAISESRGGNNNEQFF. DNA of the CDR3: TGTGCCATCAGTGAGTCGAGGGGGGGCAACAACAATGAGCAGTTCTTC.

This chain connects TRBV7-8 to TRBJ2-3; 8 bases match TRBD1. V lost 2 bases and J lost 0; bases outside the gene matches: 10. The CDR3 is 18 amino acids. Germline-derived CDR1 and CDR2 are SGHVS and FQNEAQ. For the CDR3, the DNA is TGTGCCAGCAGCTTATTCCGGGACAGGAGCCCTAGCACAGATACGCAGTATTTT. Amino acids: CASSLFRDRSPSTDTQYF. The variable domain in full, completed from reference TRBV7-8 and TRBJ2-3, reads GAGVSQSPRYKVAKRGQDVALRCDPISGHVSLFWYQQALGQGPEFLTYFQNEAQLDKSGLPSDRFFAERPEGSVSTLKIQRTQQEDSAVYLCASSLFRDRSPSTDTQYFGPGTRLTVL.

This clonotype appeared many times. The chain has TRBV11-1 and TRBJ2-5; the match to TRBD2 covers 7 bases. V lost 5 bases, J lost 4 bases, and 13 bases stayed unmatched. Germline V gene lookup returns CDR1 SGHAT and CDR2 FQDESV (reference sequence). The CDR3 has 16 residues. CDR3 region: CASSVSGATKPETQYF. The CDR3 nucleotides read TGTGCCAGCAGCGTGAGCGGGGCGACCAAACCAGAGACCCAGTACTTC.

For this clonotype: A read error may account for a junction end that differs from germline. This chain connects TRBV3-1 to TRBJ2-2; maybe TRBD2 (5 bases). Germline V gene lookup returns CDR1 LGHDT and CDR2 YNNKEL (reference sequence). The CDR3 is made up of 15 amino acids. CDR3 amino acids: CTSRSAGESTGELFF. The CDR3 region has the DNA TGTACCAGCAGGTCCGCCGGGGAATCCACCGGGGAGCTGTTTTTT.

This clonotype was counted ten times or more. This chain joins TRBV15 and TRBJ2-7, with 14 bases identical to TRBD2. The junction had 4 bases not matched to a gene; V was cut back by 4 bases and J by 5 bases. Germline V gene lookup returns CDR1 LNHNV and CDR2 YYDKDF (reference sequence). The CDR3 runs to 15 residues. CDR3 amino acids: CATSIGTSGRNEQYF. The CDR3 DNA follows: TGTGCCACCAGCATCGGGACTAGCGGGAGAAACGAGCAGTACTTC.

There are many counts of this clonotype. The chain carries TRBV29-1 and TRBJ2-7; the D is unclear. Germline V CDR1 and CDR2: SQVTM, ANQGSEA. The CDR3 totals 13 residues. V was shortened by 7 bases and J by 3 bases, with 16 bases between the two germline ends. Here the CDR3 DNA reads TGCAGCGCTATCCGGGCTGACGGCTACGAGCAGTACTTC. Its protein product is CSAIRADGYEQYF.